The 31 T cell receptor beta chains in this list originate from one sample, sequenced in a study of fetal regulatory T cell absence and autoimmunity. Profiling relied on immunoSEQ multiplex PCR, and the TCRdb table lists in-frame clones only, not all of them. Of about 50,000 clones listed, about four fifths were seen once; the top ten hold 0.35% to 0.45%. Source material: cord blood. These receptors were collected from a newborn boy with IPEX syndrome.

The V and J genes are TRBV30 and TRBJ2-4; 14 bases fit TRBD2. CDR1 is GTSNPN and CDR2 is SVGIG in the germline V gene (reference sequence). The CDR3 spans 15 residues. The junction had 4 bases not matched to a gene; V was cut back by 2 bases and J by 7 bases. The CDR3 DNA follows: TGTGCCTGGAGTAGGGGACTAGCGGGGGAGAACATTCAGTACTTC. This sequence encodes CAWSRGLAGENIQYF.

A few counts support this clone. This chain connects TRBV2 to TRBJ1-5, with D unclear. The CDR3 consists of 14 residues. CDR1 and CDR2 (germline): SNHLY, FYNNEI. V was pared by 3 bases and J by 3 bases, with 9 bases between. The CDR3 is CASSEWGSNQPQHF. In DNA, the CDR3 is TGTGCCAGCAGTGAGTGGGGATCCAATCAGCCCCAGCATTTT.

The J gene is TRBJ1-2, the V gene TRBV23-1; tentatively, D is TRBD1 (6 bases). TRBV23-1 carries the ORF label, with uncertain function. The CDR3 sequence is 15 residues long. The V end was cut by 11 bases, the J end by 4 bases, with 23 bases between. The CDR3 region is CAGDKTAKTGYGYTF. The CDR3 nucleotides read TGCGCCGGGGACAAGACGGCAAAGACGGGCTATGGCTACACCTTC.

The gene calls are TRBV11-3 and TRBJ2-1, with D possibly being TRBD2 (6 bases). V was shortened by 4 bases and J by 0 bases, with 10 bases between the two germline ends. The CDR3 loop spans 15 amino acids. CDR1 and CDR2 (germline): SGHNT, YENEEA. CDR3 in DNA: TGTGCCAGCAGCTCCCGGGAGAGCTCCTACAATGAGCAGTTCTTC. Translating gives CASSSRESSYNEQFF.

The J gene is TRBJ2-1, the V gene TRBV7-2; TRBD2 matches at 10 bases. Per the germline V gene, CDR1 is SGHTA and CDR2 is FQGNSA. The CDR3 runs to 17 residues. Losses at the gene ends were 1 base for V and 6 bases for J; bases not matched to a gene: 9. CDR3 in DNA: TGTGCCAGCAGCTTAGTTATTGGTCTAGCGGGAGCCAATGAGCAGTTCTTC. It translates to CASSLVIGLAGANEQFF.

The CDR3 DNA reads TGTGCCAGCAGCCAAAACTACCCCGGGGCGCTGAACTATGGCTACACCTTC. Translated, it gives CASSQNYPGALNYGYTF. The J gene is TRBJ1-2, the V gene TRBV7-9, with D maybe TRBD1 (5 bases). Trimming removed 5 bases from V and 2 bases from J, with 21 bases in between. The CDR3 totals 17 residues. Germline values: CDR1 SEHNR, CDR2 FQNEAQ (reference sequence). The full variable domain, in which reference TRBV7-9 and TRBJ1-2 provide the parts outside the CDR3, is DTGVSQNPRHKITKRGQNVTFRCDPISEHNRLYWYRQTLGQGPEFLTYFQNEAQLEKSRLLSDRFSAERPKGSFSTLEIQRTEQGDSAMYLCASSQNYPGALNYGYTFGSGTRLTVV.

The chain has TRBV14 and TRBJ2-1, with D tentatively TRBD2 (6 bases). V lost 4 bases and J lost 0, with 7 bases in between. The CDR3 is 14 residues long. Germline CDR1 reads SGHDN; CDR2 reads FVKESK. DNA of the CDR3: TGTGCCAGCAGCCTCGGGGGCTCCTACAATGAGCAGTTCTTC. Protein: CASSLGGSYNEQFF.

The chain links TRBV2 to TRBJ2-5; 9 bases agree with TRBD1. Germline-derived CDR1 and CDR2 are SNHLY and FYNNEI. J was trimmed by 7 bases and V by 6 bases; bases with no gene match: 0. The CDR3 is 11 amino acids. DNA for the CDR3: TGTGCCAGCAGGGACAGGGGGACCCAGTACTTC. This gives the protein CASRDRGTQYF.

The chain combines TRBV11-1 with TRBJ1-1; tentatively, D is TRBD1 (5 bases). The CDR3 has 12 amino acids. Germline CDR1 SGHAT, CDR2 FQDESV (reference sequence). V was trimmed by 6 bases and J by 9 bases, leaving 14 bases between them. The CDR3 nucleotides are TGTGCCAGCAGGTCGCAGGGTAATCAAGCTTTCTTT. Its protein product is CASRSQGNQAFF.

The chain joins TRBV5-8 to TRBJ2-3, with TRBD2 identical over 9 bases. From germline, CDR1 is SGHTS and CDR2 YDEGEE. Germline trimming cut 2 bases from V and 0 bases from J; bases unmatched to any gene: 4. The CDR3 covers 16 residues. CDR3 sequence reads: CASSLRGGASTDTQYF. CDR3 DNA sequence: TGTGCCAGCAGCTTACGCGGGGGGGCGAGCACAGATACGCAGTATTTT.

J is TRBJ1-1 and V is TRBV11-2, with D maybe TRBD1 (5 bases). CDR3 length equals 13 residues. V was clipped by 1 base and J by 5 bases, with 8 bases between them. Germline CDR1 is SGHAT and CDR2 is FQNNGV. As DNA, the CDR3 is TGTGCCAGCAGCTTAGTTGGGGGAACTGAAGCTTTCTTT. Translated, it gives CASSLVGGTEAFF.

V and J are TRBV4-1 and TRBJ2-2; the D gene is possibly TRBD2 (6 bases). Trimming cost V 6 bases and J 5 bases, with 16 bases left between them. This CDR3 comprises 15 residues. Germline V gives CDR1 MGHRA, CDR2 YSYEKL. CDR3 region: CASSRLVVKTGELFF. CDR3 DNA sequence: TGCGCCAGCAGTCGACTAGTCGTTAAGACCGGGGAGCTGTTTTTT.

The genes are TRBV14 and TRBJ2-2, with unresolved D. Trimming removed 5 bases from V and 5 bases from J, with 18 bases in between. Germline CDR1 and CDR2: SGHDN and FVKESK. The CDR3 contains 16 residues. CDR3 sequence: CASSARRLYGTGELFF. In nucleotides, the CDR3 is TGTGCCAGCAGCGCCCGACGGCTGTATGGGACCGGGGAGCTGTTTTTT.

This chain joins TRBV15 and TRBJ2-3; 8 bases are shared with TRBD1. The CDR3 runs to 16 residues. Looked up from germline, CDR1 is LNHNV and CDR2 is YYDKDF (reference sequence). The V gene end was trimmed by 3 bases and the J gene end by 3 bases; junction bases not matched to a gene: 8. The CDR3 DNA reads as TGTGCCACCAGCAGTAATATCGGACAGGGTACAGATACGCAGTATTTT. Amino acid sequence: CATSSNIGQGTDTQYF.

The chain links TRBV9 to TRBJ2-2; D gene unclear. Germline V gene lookup returns CDR1 SGDLS and CDR2 YYNGEE. This CDR3 is 13 amino acids long. Trimming shortened V by 4 bases and J by 5 bases, and 9 bases separated the two germline ends. The CDR3 sequence: CASSRTHTGELFF. CDR3 coding DNA: TGTGCCAGCAGCCGGACCCATACCGGGGAGCTGTTTTTT.

V gene TRBV6-1 combines with J gene TRBJ1-5; 9 positions agree with TRBD1. Germline CDR1 reads MNHNS; CDR2 reads SASEGT. CDR3 size: 14 residues. The V gene end was trimmed by 5 bases and the J gene end by 2 bases; junction bases not matched to a gene: 1. The CDR3 coding sequence is TGTGCCAGCAGTTGGACAGGGGGCAATCAGCCCCAGCATTTT. Residues: CASSWTGGNQPQHF.

The chain is built from TRBV5-1 and TRBJ2-5; 13 nucleotides match TRBD2. Trimming took 0 bases from V and 1 from J; bases not matched to a gene: 0. This CDR3 spans 16 amino acids. Germline assignment: CDR1 SGHRS and CDR2 YFSETQ. CDR3 bases: TGCGCCAGCAGCTTGGGGACTAGCGGGGGCCAAGAGACCCAGTACTTC. This translates into CASSLGTSGGQETQYF.

This clone has a single count. The V and J genes are TRBV7-2 and TRBJ2-3, with no clear D. V lost 3 bases and J 3 bases, leaving 7 bases between the germline ends. Germline CDR1 is SGHTA and CDR2 is FQGNSA. CDR3 length: 13 residues. In nucleotides, the CDR3 is TGTGCCAGCAGCTTCGTGGGGACAGATACGCAGTATTTT. Its translation is CASSFVGTDTQYF.

In DNA, the CDR3 is TGTGCCAGCAGTTACCTGGGGGGAACTAATGAAAAACTGTTTTTT. Translating gives CASSYLGGTNEKLFF. The chain recombines TRBV6-5 with TRBJ1-4; a weak D match, TRBD1 (5 bases). This CDR3 is built from 15 residues. CDR1 and CDR2 (germline): MNHEY, SVGAGI. Between the trimmed V and J ends, which lost 2 bases and 1 base, there was a span of 8 bases.

The chain couples TRBV11-2 to TRBJ2-1; the D is unclear. Trimming took 8 bases from V and 7 from J, leaving 6 bases between them. CDR1 is SGHAT and CDR2 is FQNNGV in the germline V gene. There are 10 residues in the CDR3. In nucleotides, the CDR3 is TGTGCCAGCGCTATGAATGAGCAGTTCTTC. Encoded protein: CASAMNEQFF.

This clone showed up just once. The chain uses TRBV5-4 and TRBJ2-5; the D is unclear. The V gene's germline CDR1 is SGHNT and CDR2 YYREEE (reference sequence). The CDR3 length is 12 residues. Trimming cost V 5 bases and J 7 bases, with 12 bases left between them. The CDR3 loop is CASREGPGTQYF. The CDR3 DNA is TGTGCCAGCAGGGAAGGCCCAGGGACCCAGTACTTC.

J is TRBJ1-2 and V is TRBV7-9; 9 nucleotides match TRBD1. The CDR3 runs 14 residues. Germline-derived CDR1 and CDR2 are SEHNR and FQNEAQ (reference sequence). With 3 bases clipped from V and 7 bases from J, the junction kept 6 bases outside the gene matches. The CDR3 region has the DNA TGTGCCAGCAGCTTTACCGGGACAGGGTCTGGCTACACCTTC. This translates into CASSFTGTGSGYTF.

CDR3 coding DNA: TGTGCCAGCAGTTACTCGAGAGGTTTTGGCTACACCTTC. Protein product: CASSYSRGFGYTF. The rearrangement joins TRBV6-6 to TRBJ1-2; D ambiguous. The V and J ends lost 0 bases and 7 bases respectively, with 9 bases between them. Germline-derived CDR1 and CDR2 are MNHNY and SVGAGI (reference sequence). The CDR3 is made up of 13 amino acids.

The rearrangement uses TRBV6-5 and TRBJ2-7; D gene ambiguous. From germline, CDR1 is MNHEY and CDR2 SVGAGI. Trimming took off 5 bases at V and 5 bases at J, with 10 bases between the two ends. The CDR3 spans 12 residues. The CDR3 protein is CASSESPNEQYF. The CDR3 DNA reads as TGTGCCAGCAGTGAATCCCCGAACGAGCAGTACTTC.

The V and J genes are TRBV2 and TRBJ1-2; D call uncertain. CDR3 length equals 11 residues. Germline CDR1 and CDR2: SNHLY and FYNNEI. Trimming removed 9 bases at V and 6 bases at J, with 11 bases between. Written as DNA, the CDR3 is TGTGCCAGGTTGGACGTGGATGGCTACACCTTC. Protein: CARLDVDGYTF.

The CDR3 loop is CATHRVEVEAFF. DNA of the CDR3: TGTGCGACACACAGGGTGGAGGTTGAAGCTTTCTTT. V gene TRBV11-2 combines with J gene TRBJ1-1; possibly TRBD1 for D (6 bases). The CDR3 loop spans 12 amino acids. The germline CDR1 and CDR2 sequences are SGHAT and FQNNGV.

V gene TRBV9 combines with J gene TRBJ2-7; no definite D call. Germline CDR1 reads SGDLS; CDR2 reads YYNGEE. Trimming left V 2 bases short and J 0 bases short, with 15 bases between. The CDR3 contains 16 residues. CDR3 bases: TGTGCCAGCAGCGTCGGATTTACCCCAGGCTCCTACGAGCAGTACTTC. This codes for CASSVGFTPGSYEQYF.

The chain couples TRBV29-1 to TRBJ1-5, with D possibly TRBD1 on 6 matching bases. Looked up from germline, CDR1 is SQVTM and CDR2 is ANQGSEA. V was trimmed by 6 bases and J by 4 bases, leaving 13 bases between them. The CDR3 totals 13 residues. CDR3: CSVLDSVNQPQHF. The CDR3 coding sequence is TGCAGCGTCTTGGACAGCGTAAATCAGCCCCAGCATTTT.

The chain couples TRBV7-9 to TRBJ1-1; D not resolved. The germline CDR1 and CDR2 sequences are SEHNR and FQNEAQ (reference sequence). V was trimmed by 3 bases and J by 11 bases, leaving 13 bases between them. This CDR3 has 12 amino acids. CDR3 nucleotide sequence: TGTGCCAGCAGCTTGGCAAACCGGAGGGCTTTCTTT. Amino acid sequence: CASSLANRRAFF.

A single count supports this clone. V usage is TRBV14 and J usage is TRBJ2-1; 12 bases agree with TRBD2. With V trimmed by 1 base and J by 8 bases, 3 bases remained unmatched. The CDR3 is made up of 15 amino acids. The germline V gene has CDR1 SGHDN and CDR2 FVKESK. The CDR3 DNA sequence: TGTGCCAGCAGCCAAGTTCGACTAGCGGGGGATGAGCAGTTCTTC. Protein: CASSQVRLAGDEQFF.

The V gene is TRBV11-3, the J gene TRBJ2-7, with a tentative D call TRBD1 (6 bases). This CDR3 has 16 residues. The V gene lost 1 base and the J gene lost 2 bases, with 15 bases spanning the gap. Looked up from germline, CDR1 is SGHNT and CDR2 is YENEEA. DNA for the CDR3: TGTGCCAGCAGCTTAGCCCTGACAGGTTTGACCTACGAGCAGTACTTC. It is translated as CASSLALTGLTYEQYF. The full variable domain, in which reference TRBV11-3 and TRBJ2-7 provide the parts outside the CDR3, is EAGVVQSPRYKIIEKKQPVAFWCNPISGHNTLYWYLQNLGQGPELLIRYENEEAVDDSQLPKDRFSAERLKGVDSTLKIQPAELGDSAVYLCASSLALTGLTYEQYFGPGTRLTVT.